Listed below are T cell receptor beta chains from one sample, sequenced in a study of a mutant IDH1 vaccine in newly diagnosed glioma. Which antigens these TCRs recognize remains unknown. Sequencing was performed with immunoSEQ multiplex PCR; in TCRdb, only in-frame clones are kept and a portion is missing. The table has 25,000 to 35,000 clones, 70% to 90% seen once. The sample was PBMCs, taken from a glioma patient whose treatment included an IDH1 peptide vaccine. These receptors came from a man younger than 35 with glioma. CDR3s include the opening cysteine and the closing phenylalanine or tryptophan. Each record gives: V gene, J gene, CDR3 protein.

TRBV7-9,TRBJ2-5,CASSLPLRTQYF
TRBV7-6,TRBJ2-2,CASSLGSVGAGELFF
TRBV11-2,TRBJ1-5,CASSAGEGNQPQHF
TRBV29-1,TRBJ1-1,CSVEFGSGGTEAFF
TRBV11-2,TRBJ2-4,CASSFAQGANLNIQYF
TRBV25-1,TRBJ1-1,CASSVGGNTEAFF
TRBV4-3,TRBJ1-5,CASSQEVRGRNQPQHF
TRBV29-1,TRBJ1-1,CSAFYRREGLNTEAFF
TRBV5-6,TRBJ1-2,CASSGGGRIGYTF
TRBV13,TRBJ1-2,CASRIAGRAYGYTF